This TCR beta chain was retrieved from a study of T cell changes during pregnancy in multiple sclerosis. This CDR3 comprises 16 residues. The V segment lost 2 bases and the J segment 6 bases; nucleotides outside the gene matches: 8. The germline CDR1 and CDR2 sequences are SGHTA and FQGNSA. Only in-frame clones appear in the TCRdb table, and some are missing; sequencing was by immunoSEQ multiplex PCR. This sample carries under 70,000 clones, about 90% of them seen once, and the ten largest clones take about 0.5%. The receptor was isolated from a female donor in good health, enrolled as a control in a pregnancy study. The rearrangement uses TRBV7-2 and TRBJ2-3; TRBD1 matches 10 bases. Specimen: CD4+ T cells from peripheral blood mononuclear cells, collected after pregnancy. The CDR3 region is CASSLQGTGDVDTQYF. In DNA form, the CDR3 reads TGTGCCAGCAGCTTACAAGGGACAGGGGACGTTGATACGCAGTATTTT.